The present T cell receptor (beta chain) was sequenced within a study of vaccination and CD4 T cells after COVID-19. Turning to the study itself: Convalescent patients gave post-COVID blood a median about 95 days post-diagnosis, range 35 to 161.

Treatment: approximately 10-day PBMC culture with coronavirus spike peptide pools or control peptides (ViraFEST assay). The CDR3 is 16 residues long. Germline CDR1 reads LGHNA; CDR2 reads YNFKEQ. The V and J ends lost 3 bases and 4 bases, in that order; junction bases with no gene match: 9. The assay that was used to sequence DNA from cultured CD4+ T cells was the Oncomine TCR Beta short-read assay. A single record per CDR3 protein comes from TCRdb applying MiXCR to the PCR reads. The table has some 11,000 distinct CDR3 sequences, 40% to 50% seen once. In the case of this clonotype: What it recognizes is unknown.

This TCR derives from a human donor with COVID-19. The specimen was cultured CD4+ T cells from blood. This chain connects TRBV4-2 to TRBJ2-1; 7 bases fit TRBD1. The CDR3: CASSQPDRSDYNEQFF. CDR3 in DNA: TGTGCCAGCAGCCAGCCGGACAGGTCTGATTACAATGAGCAGTTCTTC.